This T cell receptor (beta chain) was documented in a study of T cell changes during pregnancy in multiple sclerosis. Repertoires were generated with immunoSEQ multiplex PCR, while TCRdb's copy carries only in-frame clones and drops some. This sample has roughly 40,000 clones, with approximately 94% found just once. V was clipped by 8 bases and J by 11 bases; unmatched bases: 11. The CDR3 is 13 amino acids. CDR1 is SGHNT and CDR2 is YENEEA in the germline V gene. The material was peripheral blood, obtained before pregnancy. The sequence was collected from a female donor with multiple sclerosis, enrolled in a pregnancy study. J is TRBJ2-3 and V is TRBV11-3, with 9 bases lining up with TRBD2. CDR3 DNA: TGTGCCAGCTCACAAGTGGCGGGAGGGGGGCAGTATTTT. Amino acid sequence: CASSQVAGGGQYF. The whole variable domain, remainder taken from reference TRBV11-3 and TRBJ2-3, is EAGVVQSPRYKIIEKKQPVAFWCNPISGHNTLYWYLQNLGQGPELLIRYENEEAVDDSQLPKDRFSAERLKGVDSTLKIQPAELGDSAVYLCASSQVAGGGQYFGPGTRLTVL.